Listed below are T cell receptor beta chains from one sample, sequenced in a study of cytomegalovirus exposure and HLA in healthy donors. Profiled with immunoSEQ multiplex PCR; TCRdb holds only in-frame clones, not every one. The table includes about 150,000 clones, nearly 10% detected once. What was sequenced was PBMCs. These receptors were taken from a man aged 45-60 years in good health and CMV-seronegative. Each CDR3 is given with its conserved first and last residue. The order of the fields is D gene, V gene, J gene, clone size, CDR3 DNA, CDR3 protein. The D gene is left open where the match is weak. Size tells how often a clone was seen (once, few, many) or the class of an expanded clone, and some rows leave it out.

NA	TRBV7-3	TRBJ1-6	NA	TGTGCCAGCAGCTTACAGGGTCCCTATAATTCACCCCTCCACTTT	CASSLQGPYNSPLHF
TRBD2	TRBV2	TRBJ2-3	NA	TGTGCCAGCAGCATACTAGCGTCTGGAGATACGCAGTATTTT	CASSILASGDTQYF
TRBD1	TRBV10-3	TRBJ2-1	NA	TGTGCCATCAGGAAGGAGGGACAGGGGGATGACAATGAGCAGTTCTTC	CAIRKEGQGDDNEQFF
NA	TRBV7-9	TRBJ2-7	NA	TGTGCCAGCAGCCTTACTGCCTACGAGCAGTACTTC	CASSLTAYEQYF
NA	TRBV19	TRBJ1-5	NA	TGTGCCAGTAGCCCGGACAGAGTTTCATATCAGCCCCAGCATTTT	CASSPDRVSYQPQHF
NA	TRBV7-3	TRBJ2-7	few	TGTGCCAGCAGCCCCGCAGGGAACCACGAGCAGTACTTC	CASSPAGNHEQYF
TRBD1	TRBV28	TRBJ2-1	NA	TGTGCCAGCAGTTTATTGGTCGGGACAGGGCAGTTCTTC	CASSLLVGTGQFF
NA	TRBV30	TRBJ2-5	few	TGTGCCTGGAGGGGAGGCCCAACCCAGTACTTC	CAWRGGPTQYF
NA	TRBV2	TRBJ1-2	NA	TGTGCCAGCAGCCAAATGGGGACACTTAACTATGGCTACACCTTC	CASSQMGTLNYGYTF
NA	TRBV28	TRBJ1-4	NA	TGTGCCAGCAGGGAAGGGGGGGATAATGAAAAACTGTTTTTT	CASREGGDNEKLFF
TRBD2	TRBV9	TRBJ2-2	NA	TGTGCCAGCAGCACGCGACTAGCGGGGGGCCCAGTGGGTACCGGGGAGCTGTTTTTT	CASSTRLAGGPVGTGELFF
NA	TRBV7-2	TRBJ2-6	few	TGTGCCAGCGAAGCAGGGGCAGGGGCCAACGTCCTGACTTTC	CASEAGAGANVLTF
TRBD2	TRBV9	TRBJ2-7	few	TGTGCCAGCAGCGTAGGGACTAGCATTTCCTACGAGCAGTACTTC	CASSVGTSISYEQYF
NA	TRBV30	TRBJ2-5	few	TGTGCCTGGAGAGAAGGAGGAGCGGAGACCAAGTACTTC	CAWREGGAETKYF
TRBD1	TRBV6-4	TRBJ2-5	NA	TGTGCCAGCAGTGAGGGGCCAGGGGGCTCGGAGACCCAGTACTTC	CASSEGPGGSETQYF
TRBD2	TRBV19	TRBJ2-1	few	TGTGCCAGTAGTACCCGAGGGGAGGGTTCCTACAATGAGCAGTTCTTC	CASSTRGEGSYNEQFF
NA	TRBV5-1	TRBJ1-1	NA	TGCGCCAGCAGCCCCAGGCCGAACAGCAAAATAGAAGCTTTCTTT	CASSPRPNSKIEAFF
NA	TRBV11-3	TRBJ2-3	NA	TGTGCCAGCAGCCGGTTCACAGATACGCAGTATTTT	CASSRFTDTQYF
NA	TRBV6-5	TRBJ2-5	few	TGTGCCAGCAGTTACTCGAAGGGAGGTCAAGAGACCCAGTACTTC	CASSYSKGGQETQYF
TRBD1	TRBV18	TRBJ2-3	few	TGTGCCAGCTTCCCCGGGACAGGGCGCACAGATACGCAGTATTTT	CASFPGTGRTDTQYF
TRBD1	TRBV5-6	TRBJ1-6	NA	TGTGCCAGCAGTTACACCGGGACAGGGTCACCCCTCCACTTT	CASSYTGTGSPLHF
TRBD1	TRBV7-3	TRBJ1-6	few	TGTGCCAGCAGCCAGGGGGCTAATTCACCCCTCCACTTT	CASSQGANSPLHF
TRBD1	TRBV5-1	TRBJ1-1	few	TGCGCCAGCAGCACCCGGACAGGGGCGGGAATAGATGAAGCTTTCTTT	CASSTRTGAGIDEAFF
NA	TRBV6-5	TRBJ2-2	NA	TGTGCCAGCAGTTACAGGGGGACCGGGGAGCTGTTTTTT	CASSYRGTGELFF
NA	TRBV6-1	TRBJ1-3	few	TGTGCCAGCAGCCCGGGAGCGGTCTCTGGAAACACCATATATTTT	CASSPGAVSGNTIYF
TRBD1	TRBV5-1	TRBJ2-6	NA	TGCGCCAGCAGCTTCACAGGGGACCCTGGGGCCAACGTCCTGACTTTC	CASSFTGDPGANVLTF
NA	TRBV29-1	TRBJ1-1	NA	TGCAGCGGATCGCGGAACACTGAAGCTTTCTTT	CSGSRNTEAFF